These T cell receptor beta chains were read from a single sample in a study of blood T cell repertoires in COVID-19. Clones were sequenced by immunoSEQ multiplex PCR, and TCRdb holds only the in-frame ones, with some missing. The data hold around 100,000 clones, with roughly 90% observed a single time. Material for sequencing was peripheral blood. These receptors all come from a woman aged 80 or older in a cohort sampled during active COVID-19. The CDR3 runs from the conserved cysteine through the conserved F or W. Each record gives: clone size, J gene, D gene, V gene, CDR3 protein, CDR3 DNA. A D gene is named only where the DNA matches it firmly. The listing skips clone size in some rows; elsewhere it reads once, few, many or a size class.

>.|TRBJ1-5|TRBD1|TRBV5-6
CASSSNRGEPQHF
TGTGCCAGCAGCTCCAACAGGGGAGAGCCCCAGCATTTT
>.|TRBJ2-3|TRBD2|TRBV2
CASSPQTSGRDTQYF
TGTGCCAGCAGTCCCCAGACTAGCGGTAGGGATACGCAGTATTTT
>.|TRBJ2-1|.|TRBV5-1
CASSEPWDSTSYNEQFF
TGCGCCAGCAGCGAACCCTGGGACTCCACCTCCTACAATGAGCAGTTCTTC
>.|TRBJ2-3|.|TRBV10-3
CAISLAGAGTDTQYF
TGTGCCATCAGCTTGGCAGGGGCGGGCACAGATACGCAGTATTTT
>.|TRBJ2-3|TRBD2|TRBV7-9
CASSRGGVTDTQYF
TGTGCCAGCAGCCGCGGGGGGGTCACAGATACGCAGTATTTT
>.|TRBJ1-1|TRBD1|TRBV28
CASSPDWTGSNTEAFF
TGTGCCAGCAGTCCCGACTGGACAGGATCGAACACTGAAGCTTTCTTT
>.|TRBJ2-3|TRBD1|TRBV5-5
CASTLTAPGQGDADTQYF
TGTGCCAGCACCCTTACGGCGCCGGGACAGGGAGATGCAGATACGCAGTATTTT
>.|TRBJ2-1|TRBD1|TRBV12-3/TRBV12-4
CASTRQGGGEQFF
TGTGCCAGCACCCGACAGGGGGGAGGTGAGCAGTTCTTC
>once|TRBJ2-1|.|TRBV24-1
CATSGLSGHEQFF
TGTGCCACCTCGGGACTCTCCGGCCATGAGCAGTTCTTC
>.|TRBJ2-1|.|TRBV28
CASSLGRVYNEQFF
TGTGCCAGCAGTTTGGGCAGGGTGTACAATGAGCAGTTCTTC
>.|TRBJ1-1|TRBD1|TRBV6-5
CASSSRTGGNTEAFF
TGTGCCAGCAGTTCCCGGACAGGAGGGAATACTGAAGCTTTCTTT
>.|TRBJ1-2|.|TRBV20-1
CSAYSNGYTF
TGCAGTGCCTACTCTAATGGCTACACCTTC
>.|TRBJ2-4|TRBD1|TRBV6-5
CASSSRQGWTKNIQYF
TGTGCCAGCAGTTCAAGACAGGGGTGGACCAAAAACATTCAGTACTTC
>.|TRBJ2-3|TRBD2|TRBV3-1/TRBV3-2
CASSGGTSGNTDTQYF
TGTGCCAGCAGCGGTGGGACTAGCGGGAACACAGATACGCAGTATTTT
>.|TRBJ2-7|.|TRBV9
CASSVNGQGLYEQYF
TGTGCCAGCAGCGTAAATGGGCAGGGCCTCTACGAGCAGTACTTC
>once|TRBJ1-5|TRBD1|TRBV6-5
CASSRGTGNNQPQHF
TGTGCCAGCAGTCGGGGGACAGGGAACAATCAGCCCCAGCATTTT
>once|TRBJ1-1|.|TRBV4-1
CASSLRGNTEAFF
TGCGCCAGCAGCCTCAGGGGGAACACTGAAGCTTTCTTT